The 18 T cell receptor beta chains in this list originate from one sample, sequenced in a study of cytomegalovirus exposure and HLA in healthy donors. TCRdb's copy holds only in-frame clones and misses some; the assay was immunoSEQ multiplex PCR. There are some 150,000 clones in the sample; 86% occur only once, and about 2.5% lies in the top ten. Sequencing input: PBMCs. All receptors derive from a man younger than 35 in good health and CMV-seropositive.

In the case of this clone: Other DNA sequences in the same sample also yield this CDR3. The chain carries TRBV27 and TRBJ2-7, with D possibly TRBD1 on 6 matching bases. The CDR3 loop spans 12 amino acids. CDR1 is MNHEY and CDR2 is SMNVEV in the germline V gene (reference sequence). Trimming removed 6 bases at V and 1 base at J, with 7 bases between. CDR3 in amino acids: CASRGGSYEQYF. CDR3 coding DNA: TGTGCCAGCAGAGGGGGATCCTACGAGCAGTACTTC.

The rearrangement links TRBV7-2 to TRBJ1-5; D remains ambiguous. Germline V gene data show CDR1 as SGHTA and CDR2 as FQGNSA. The CDR3 loop spans 16 amino acids. Trimming pared 6 bases from V and 4 bases from J, leaving 19 bases between. The CDR3 is CASSLEADGKNQPQHF. CDR3 DNA: TGTGCCAGCAGTCTGGAGGCGGACGGGAAGAATCAGCCCCAGCATTTT.

The rearrangement links TRBV6-1 to TRBJ2-1; 9 positions agree with TRBD1. V lost 7 bases, J lost 6 bases, and 10 bases stayed unmatched. This CDR3 comprises 15 residues. Germline assignment: CDR1 MNHNS and CDR2 SASEGT. For the CDR3, the DNA is TGTGCCAGCATTCATCCGGGACAGGGTAGCAATGAGCAGTTCTTC. As protein: CASIHPGQGSNEQFF.

This chain joins TRBV15 and TRBJ2-5, with D hard to call. The ends were cut back, 3 bases at V and 1 base at J, with 9 bases in the middle. The CDR3 sequence is 14 residues long. From germline, CDR1 is LNHNV and CDR2 YYDKDF (reference sequence). CDR3 bases: TGTGCCACCAGCAGTCAACAATCCCAAGAGACCCAGTACTTC. It translates to CATSSQQSQETQYF.

J is TRBJ1-1 and V is TRBV6-5, with D possibly being TRBD1 (5 bases). The V end was cut by 3 bases, the J end by 6 bases, with 14 bases between. Germline assignment: CDR1 MNHEY and CDR2 SVGAGI. The CDR3 is 14 amino acids. CDR3 amino acids: CASSYRDPGAEAFF. Written as DNA, the CDR3 is TGTGCCAGCAGTTATCGGGACCCGGGGGCTGAAGCTTTCTTT.

The V and J genes are TRBV28 and TRBJ2-1, with D unclear. The V gene lost 1 base and the J gene lost 0 bases, with 7 bases spanning the gap. The CDR3 runs 15 residues. Germline assignment: CDR1 MDHEN and CDR2 SYDVKM. CDR3 amino acids: CASSLSAVSYNEQFF. In DNA form, the CDR3 reads TGTGCCAGCAGTTTATCTGCGGTCTCCTACAATGAGCAGTTCTTC.

The CDR3 sequence: CASGLTAHYGYTF. CDR3 bases: TGTGCCAGCGGTTTGACAGCCCATTATGGCTACACCTTC. The chain has TRBV9 and TRBJ1-2; D may be TRBD1 (5 bases). In germline, CDR1 is SGDLS, CDR2 YYNGEE. V gave up 7 bases and J gave up 5 bases, with 15 bases separating them. The CDR3 contains 13 residues.

This clone was detected only a few times. The genes are TRBV6-5 and TRBJ1-2, with 7 positions matching TRBD1. CDR3 size: 13 residues. Germline lookup yields CDR1 MNHEY and CDR2 SVGAGI. J gave up 3 bases and V 6 bases, and 4 bases lay outside the gene matches. Written as DNA, the CDR3 is TGTGCCAGCAGATTCGACAGGGACTATGGCTACACCTTC. Protein sequence: CASRFDRDYGYTF.

The genes are TRBV7-2 and TRBJ2-3; TRBD2 matches 7 bases. V shed 5 bases, J shed 4 bases, and the junction held 9 bases outside the gene matches. There are 15 residues in the CDR3. Germline CDR1 is SGHTA and CDR2 is FQGNSA. The DNA of the CDR3 is TGTGCCAGCAGCAAAGGGAGGGTAATGTCAGATACGCAGTATTTT. Its protein is CASSKGRVMSDTQYF.

This chain connects TRBV6-6 to TRBJ1-3; tentative D call: TRBD1 (6 bases). V lost 5 bases and J lost 0, with 14 bases in between. Germline V gene sequence: CDR1 MNHNY, CDR2 SVGAGI (reference sequence). CDR3 length equals 16 residues. The CDR3 spells CASSNLGASSGNTIYF. In nucleotides, the CDR3 is TGTGCCAGCAGTAACTTGGGGGCTAGCTCTGGAAACACCATATATTTT.

The chain recombines TRBV5-1 with TRBJ2-1; 8 positions agree with TRBD2. Germline loops: CDR1 SGHRS, CDR2 YFSETQ. The CDR3 contains 15 residues. V trimming: 7 bases; J trimming: 5 bases; junction bases outside the gene matches: 11. The CDR3 DNA follows: TGCGCCAGCCAGGTTCGTACTAGCGGTAACAATGAGCAGTTCTTC. It translates to CASQVRTSGNNEQFF.

This clone has only one observation. Mismatch with germline at one junction end may stem from a read error. The V gene is TRBV7-9, the J gene TRBJ1-2; D is possibly TRBD1 (6 bases). Germline V gene lookup returns CDR1 SEHNR and CDR2 FQNEAQ (reference sequence). This CDR3 contains 14 residues. The CDR3 nucleotides read TGTGCCAGCAGCTTAGCGGCGGGGGCCCGCTCACAAGCATTC. It codes for CASSLAAGARSQAF.

In its sample, this clone is medium-sized. The chain carries TRBV28 and TRBJ1-4, with D possibly being TRBD1 (6 bases). The CDR3 contains 14 residues. The germline gives CDR1 MDHEN, CDR2 SYDVKM. Trimming took 7 bases from V and 6 from J, leaving 15 bases between them. CDR3 amino acids: CASNFGTGYEKLFF. The CDR3 region has the DNA TGTGCCAGCAACTTCGGAACAGGGTATGAAAAACTGTTTTTT.

The chain is built from TRBV4-3 and TRBJ2-6, with TRBD2 matching over 7 bases. This CDR3 has 16 amino acids. Trimming at V came to 2 bases and at J to 3 bases, leaving 4 bases not matched to a gene. The germline V gene encodes CDR1 LGHNA and CDR2 YSLEER. CDR3 nucleotides: TGCGCCAGCAGCCAAAATCGGGGGGTTGGGGCCAACGTCCTGACTTTC. This sequence encodes CASSQNRGVGANVLTF.

This chain uses TRBV5-1 with TRBJ1-2; 9 bases are a match to TRBD1. CDR3 length: 15 residues. V lost 4 bases to trimming and J lost 10 bases; unmatched junction nucleotides: 14. CDR1 is SGHRS and CDR2 is YFSETQ in the germline V gene. CDR3 bases: TGCGCCAGCAGCCCCTGGACAGGGGCCACAAAGGACTACACCTTC. This gives the protein CASSPWTGATKDYTF.

V gene TRBV19 combines with J gene TRBJ1-2; possible D gene TRBD1, 5 bases. CDR1 is LNHDA, CDR2 SQIVND, per germline (reference sequence). The CDR3 covers 14 residues. V was shortened by 8 bases and J by 8 bases, with 21 bases between the two germline ends. CDR3 in amino acids: CASRHSQGLGGYTF. CDR3 nucleotide sequence: TGTGCCAGTCGCCACTCCCAGGGACTCGGAGGCTACACCTTC.

The chain joins TRBV18 to TRBJ2-7; no clear D gene. The CDR3 is 13 residues long. Trimming left V 3 bases short and J 5 bases short, with 11 bases between. Germline CDR1 KGHSH, CDR2 LQKENI. The CDR3 sequence: CASSPAGSHEQYF. The CDR3 DNA sequence: TGTGCCAGCTCACCCGCCGGGTCCCACGAGCAGTACTTC.

Here the CDR3 reads CASSVEPLGTEAFF. The CDR3 nucleotides are TGTGCCAGCAGCGTAGAACCCCTCGGGACTGAAGCTTTCTTT. The V gene is TRBV9, the J gene TRBJ1-1; D call uncertain. Per germline, CDR1 SGDLS and CDR2 YYNGEE. The CDR3 length is 14 residues. Trimming stripped 0 bases from V and 5 bases from J, with 11 bases between.